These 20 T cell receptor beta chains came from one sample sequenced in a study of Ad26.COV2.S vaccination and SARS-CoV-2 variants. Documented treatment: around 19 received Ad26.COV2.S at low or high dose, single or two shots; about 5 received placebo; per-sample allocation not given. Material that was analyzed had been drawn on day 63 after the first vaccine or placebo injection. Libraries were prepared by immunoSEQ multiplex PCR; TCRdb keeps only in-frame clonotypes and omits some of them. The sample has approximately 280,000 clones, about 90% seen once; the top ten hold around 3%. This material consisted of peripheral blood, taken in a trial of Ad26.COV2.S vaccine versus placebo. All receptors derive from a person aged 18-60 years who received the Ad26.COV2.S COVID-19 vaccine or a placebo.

The DNA for the CDR3 is TGTGCCAGCAGTAACACTGAAGCTTTCTTT. Translation: CASSNTEAFF. This sequence joins TRBV21-1 and TRBJ1-1. TRBV21-1 is labeled a pseudogene. This CDR3 comprises 10 residues.

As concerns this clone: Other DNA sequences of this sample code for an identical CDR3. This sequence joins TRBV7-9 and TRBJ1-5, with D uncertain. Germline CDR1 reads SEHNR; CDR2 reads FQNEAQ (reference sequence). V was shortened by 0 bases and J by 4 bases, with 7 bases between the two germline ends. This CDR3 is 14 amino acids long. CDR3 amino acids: CASSLAGSNQPQHF. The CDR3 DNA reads TGTGCCAGCAGCTTAGCAGGGAGTAATCAGCCCCAGCATTTT.

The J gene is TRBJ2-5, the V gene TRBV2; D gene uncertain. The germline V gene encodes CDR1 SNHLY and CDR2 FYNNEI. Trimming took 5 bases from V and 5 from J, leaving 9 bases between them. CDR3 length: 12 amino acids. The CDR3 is CASSLNWETQYF. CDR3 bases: TGTGCCAGCAGTCTCAACTGGGAGACCCAGTACTTC. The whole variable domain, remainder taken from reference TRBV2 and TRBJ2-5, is EPEVTQTPSHQVTQMGQEVILRCVPISNHLYFYWYRQILGQKVEFLVSFYNNEISEKSEIFDDQFSVERPDGSNFTLKIRSTKLEDSAMYFCASSLNWETQYFGPGTRLLVL.

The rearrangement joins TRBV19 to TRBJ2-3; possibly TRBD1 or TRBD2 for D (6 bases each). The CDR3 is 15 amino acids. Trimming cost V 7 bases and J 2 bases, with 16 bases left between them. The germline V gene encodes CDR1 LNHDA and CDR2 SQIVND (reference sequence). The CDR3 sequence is CASTIGGRVTDTQYF. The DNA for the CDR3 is TGTGCCAGTACTATTGGGGGGCGCGTCACAGATACGCAGTATTTT. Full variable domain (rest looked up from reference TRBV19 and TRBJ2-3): DGGITQSPKYLFRKEGQNVTLSCEQNLNHDAMYWYRQDPGQGLRLIYYSQIVNDFQKGDIAEGYSVSREKKESFPLTVTSAQKNPTAFYLCASTIGGRVTDTQYFGPGTRLTVL.

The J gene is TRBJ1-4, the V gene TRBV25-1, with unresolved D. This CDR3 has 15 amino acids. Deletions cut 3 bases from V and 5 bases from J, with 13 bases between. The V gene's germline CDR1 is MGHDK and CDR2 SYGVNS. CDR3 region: CASSEPSPTNEKLFF. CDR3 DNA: TGTGCCAGCAGTGAGCCCAGTCCGACCAATGAAAAACTGTTTTTT.

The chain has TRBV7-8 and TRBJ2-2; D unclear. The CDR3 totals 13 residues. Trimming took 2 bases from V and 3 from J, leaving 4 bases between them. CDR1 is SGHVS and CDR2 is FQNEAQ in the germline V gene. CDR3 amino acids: CASSLSHTGELFF. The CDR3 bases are TGTGCCAGCAGCTTATCACACACCGGGGAGCTGTTTTTT.

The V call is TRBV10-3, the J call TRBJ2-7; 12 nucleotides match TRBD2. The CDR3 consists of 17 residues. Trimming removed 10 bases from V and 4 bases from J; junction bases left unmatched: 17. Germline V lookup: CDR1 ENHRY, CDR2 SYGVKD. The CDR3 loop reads CATRRTSGTSGKYEQYF. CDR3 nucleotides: TGTGCCACCCGAAGGACTAGCGGGACCTCAGGTAAATACGAGCAGTACTTC.

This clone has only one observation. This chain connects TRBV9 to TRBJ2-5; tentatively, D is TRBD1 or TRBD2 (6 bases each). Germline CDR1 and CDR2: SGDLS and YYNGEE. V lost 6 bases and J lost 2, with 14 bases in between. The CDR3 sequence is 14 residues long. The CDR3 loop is CASNRGGPQETQYF. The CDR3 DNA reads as TGTGCCAGCAACCGTGGGGGGCCGCAAGAGACCCAGTACTTC.

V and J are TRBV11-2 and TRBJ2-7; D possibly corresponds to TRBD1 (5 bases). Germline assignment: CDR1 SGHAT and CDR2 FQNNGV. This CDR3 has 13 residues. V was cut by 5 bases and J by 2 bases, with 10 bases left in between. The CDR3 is CASSPGFTYEQYF. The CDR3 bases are TGTGCCAGCAGCCCAGGGTTCACCTACGAGCAGTACTTC. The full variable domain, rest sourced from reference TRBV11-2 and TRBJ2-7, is EAGVAQSPRYKIIEKRQSVAFWCNPISGHATLYWYQQILGQGPKLLIQFQNNGVVDDSQLPKDRFSAERLKGVDSTLKIQPAKLEDSAVYLCASSPGFTYEQYFGPGTRLTVT.

Written as DNA, the CDR3 is TGTGCCAGCAGTTACTCGCTACGAAGGGACACTGAAGCTTTCTTT. This sequence encodes CASSYSLRRDTEAFF. The chain uses TRBV6-5 and TRBJ1-1, with D hard to call. The CDR3 runs 15 residues. The V and J ends lost 0 bases and 3 bases respectively, with 11 bases between them. Germline V gene lookup returns CDR1 MNHEY and CDR2 SVGAGI.

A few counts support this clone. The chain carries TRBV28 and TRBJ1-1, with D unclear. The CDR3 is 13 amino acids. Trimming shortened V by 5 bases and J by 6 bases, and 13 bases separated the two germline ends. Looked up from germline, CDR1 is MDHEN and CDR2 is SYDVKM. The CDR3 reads CASSGGVWAEAFF. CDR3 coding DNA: TGTGCCAGCAGTGGCGGGGTTTGGGCTGAAGCTTTCTTT.

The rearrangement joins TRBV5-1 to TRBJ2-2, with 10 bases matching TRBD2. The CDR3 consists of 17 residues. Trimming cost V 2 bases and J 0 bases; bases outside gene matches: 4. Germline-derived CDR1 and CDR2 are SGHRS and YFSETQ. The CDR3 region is CASSFHSGGPNTGELFF. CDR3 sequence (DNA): TGCGCCAGCAGCTTCCATAGCGGGGGGCCGAACACCGGGGAGCTGTTTTTT.

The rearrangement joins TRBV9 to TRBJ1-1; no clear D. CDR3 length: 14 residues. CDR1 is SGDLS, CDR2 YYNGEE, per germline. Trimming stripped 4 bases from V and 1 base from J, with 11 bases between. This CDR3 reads CASSPPRQNTEAFF. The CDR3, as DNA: TGTGCCAGCAGCCCCCCCCGCCAGAACACTGAAGCTTTCTTT. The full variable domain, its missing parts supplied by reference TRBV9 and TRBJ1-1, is DSGVTQTPKHLITATGQRVTLRCSPRSGDLSVYWYQQSLDQGLQFLIQYYNGEERAKGNILERFSAQQFPDLHSELNLSSLELGDSALYFCASSPPRQNTEAFFGQGTRLTVV.

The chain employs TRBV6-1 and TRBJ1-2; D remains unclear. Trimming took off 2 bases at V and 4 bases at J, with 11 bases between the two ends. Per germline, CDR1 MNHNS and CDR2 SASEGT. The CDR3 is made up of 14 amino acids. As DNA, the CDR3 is TGTGCCAGCAGTGAATTCACAGAGGGCTATGGCTACACCTTC. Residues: CASSEFTEGYGYTF.

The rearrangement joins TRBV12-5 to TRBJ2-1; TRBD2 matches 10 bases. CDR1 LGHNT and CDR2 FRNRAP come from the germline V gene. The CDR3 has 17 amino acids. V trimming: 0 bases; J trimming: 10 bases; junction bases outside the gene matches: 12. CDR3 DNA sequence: TGTGCTAGTGGTTTGGTACGAGGGCTAGCGGGGGCCTTCGAGCAGTTCTTC. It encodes CASGLVRGLAGAFEQFF.

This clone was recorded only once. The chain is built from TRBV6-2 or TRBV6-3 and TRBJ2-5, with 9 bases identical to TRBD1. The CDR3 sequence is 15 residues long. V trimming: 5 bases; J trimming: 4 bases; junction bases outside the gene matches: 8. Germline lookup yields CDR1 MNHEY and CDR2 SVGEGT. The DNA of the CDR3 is TGTGCCAGCAGTACAGGGGGCGTTCGAGGAGAGACCCAGTACTTC. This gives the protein CASSTGGVRGETQYF.

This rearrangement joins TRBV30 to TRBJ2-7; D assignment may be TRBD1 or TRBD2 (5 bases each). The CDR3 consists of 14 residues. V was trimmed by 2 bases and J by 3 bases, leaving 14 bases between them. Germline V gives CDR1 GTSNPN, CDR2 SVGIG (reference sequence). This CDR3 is CAWSRVVGDYEQYF. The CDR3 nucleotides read TGTGCCTGGAGTAGGGTTGTGGGGGACTACGAGCAGTACTTC.

The CDR3: CASSEGPLDEQYF. In DNA form, the CDR3 reads TGTGCCAGCAGTGAGGGCCCTCTCGACGAGCAGTACTTC. The chain joins TRBV6-1 to TRBJ2-7; D gene ambiguous. Germline V gene data show CDR1 as MNHNS and CDR2 as SASEGT. The CDR3 covers 13 residues. V gave up 3 bases and J gave up 5 bases, with 11 bases separating them.

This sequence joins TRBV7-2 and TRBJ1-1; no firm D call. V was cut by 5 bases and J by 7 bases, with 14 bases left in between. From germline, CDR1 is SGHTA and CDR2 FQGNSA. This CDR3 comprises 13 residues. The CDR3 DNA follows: TGTGCCAGCAGCCTCGGGGTTGCGTATGAAGCTTTCTTT. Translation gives CASSLGVAYEAFF.

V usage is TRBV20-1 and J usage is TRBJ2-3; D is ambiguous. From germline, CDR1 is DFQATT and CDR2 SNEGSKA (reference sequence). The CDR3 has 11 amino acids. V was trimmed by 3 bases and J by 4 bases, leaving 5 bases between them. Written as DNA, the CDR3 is TGCAGTGCTAGTGGGGCAGATACGCAGTATTTT. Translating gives CSASGADTQYF.